This T cell receptor beta chain was recorded in a study of Ad26.COV2.S vaccination and SARS-CoV-2 variants. Sequencing used immunoSEQ multiplex PCR; TCRdb keeps in-frame clones, though not all of them. This sample carries about 350,000 clones, approximately 90% of them seen once, and the ten largest clones take roughly 3.9%. Germline CDR1 and CDR2: MNHEY and SVGAGI. Losses at the gene ends were 8 bases for V and 6 bases for J; bases not matched to a gene: 3. The CDR3 spans 11 residues. The chain recombines TRBV6-5 with TRBJ1-2, with TRBD1 identical over 7 bases. Material: peripheral blood, obtained after recovery from COVID-19. The TCR originated in a human donor who had recovered from COVID-19. CDR3 residues: CASQDRDGYTF. In DNA form, the CDR3 reads TGTGCCAGCCAAGACAGGGATGGCTACACCTTC.